This T cell receptor (beta chain) emerged from a study of blood T cell repertoires in COVID-19. The data were produced by immunoSEQ multiplex PCR, yet TCRdb's version contains in-frame clones alone and is incomplete. The sample yields about 130,000 clones, 90% seen once. The CDR3 loop spans 9 amino acids. Trimming took 6 bases from V and 9 from J, leaving 6 bases between them. CDR1 and CDR2 (germline): SQVTM, ANQGSEA. The sequence was collected from a man between 50 and 59 years old with active COVID-19. The V call is TRBV29-1, the J call TRBJ2-1; D uncertain. The sample was peripheral blood. CDR3 loop: CSVAPEQFF. The CDR3 region has the DNA TGCAGCGTAGCACCTGAGCAGTTCTTC.